These 24 T cell receptor beta chains share one sample of origin, sequenced in a study of circulating and synovial CD4+ cells in juvenile arthritis. Assay: immunoSEQ multiplex PCR; the TCRdb copy retains only in-frame clones and omits some. The repertoire has some 35,000 clones, roughly 95% of them found once; the top ten carry 0.15% to 0.2%. Sequencing was carried out using CD4+ T cells from blood. The source is a human donor with juvenile idiopathic arthritis.

J is TRBJ1-2 and V is TRBV28; tentatively, D is TRBD1 (5 bases). Germline CDR1 reads MDHEN; CDR2 reads SYDVKM. The germline V and J ends were trimmed by 4 bases and 6 bases, with 12 bases remaining between them. The CDR3 runs 13 residues. In nucleotides, the CDR3 is TGTGCCAGCAGTTCTCAGGGTCTCGATGGCTACACCTTC. This sequence encodes CASSSQGLDGYTF.

J is TRBJ2-1 and V is TRBV5-1, with 10 bases aligning to TRBD2. The V segment lost 2 bases and the J segment 8 bases; nucleotides outside the gene matches: 4. The CDR3 runs 14 residues. In germline, CDR1 is SGHRS, CDR2 YFSETQ. The DNA for the CDR3 is TGCGCCAGCAGCTTCACTAGCGGGGTCGATGAGCAGTTCTTC. Translating it yields CASSFTSGVDEQFF.

The V gene is TRBV11-2, the J gene TRBJ2-7, with TRBD1 matching over 7 bases. V dropped 0 bases and J dropped 4; count of bases not matched to a gene: 9. The CDR3 spans 16 residues. Germline CDR1 reads SGHAT; CDR2 reads FQNNGV. This CDR3 reads CASSLEHQGEGYEQYF. The CDR3 DNA follows: TGTGCCAGCAGCTTAGAGCACCAGGGGGAAGGGTACGAGCAGTACTTC.

This chain uses TRBV2 with TRBJ2-3; D is uncertain. Trimming stripped 6 bases from V and 4 bases from J, with 8 bases between. The germline CDR1 and CDR2 sequences are SNHLY and FYNNEI. This CDR3 spans 12 amino acids. The CDR3 reads CASSLLPDTQYF. In DNA, the CDR3 is TGTGCCAGCAGCCTACTCCCAGATACGCAGTATTTT.

The V gene is TRBV28, the J gene TRBJ1-4, with a possible D match to TRBD1 (5 bases). CDR1 is MDHEN, CDR2 SYDVKM, per germline. There are 14 residues in the CDR3. Between the trimmed V and J ends, which lost 6 bases and 8 bases, there was a span of 16 bases. The CDR3 region is CASRSDSFREKLFF. The CDR3 bases are TGTGCCAGCAGGTCCGACAGTTTTCGGGAAAAACTGTTTTTT.

The chain couples TRBV28 to TRBJ1-2; 8 bases are shared with TRBD1. Trimming cost V 6 bases and J 4 bases; bases outside gene matches: 10. The CDR3 is 15 amino acids. Germline V gene sequence: CDR1 MDHEN, CDR2 SYDVKM. CDR3 bases: TGTGCCAGCAGCAGCGACAGGGGACCATCCTATGGCTACACCTTC. Translation: CASSSDRGPSYGYTF.

The V gene is TRBV11-2, the J gene TRBJ1-5; TRBD1 agrees at 8 bases. J was trimmed by 6 bases and V by 1 base; bases with no gene match: 8. CDR3 length: 16 residues. Germline CDR1 and CDR2: SGHAT and FQNNGV. This chain's CDR3 is CASSLAGQGRFQPQHF. The CDR3 coding sequence is TGTGCCAGCAGCTTAGCCGGACAGGGTCGGTTTCAGCCCCAGCATTTT. The full variable domain, rest sourced from reference TRBV11-2 and TRBJ1-5, is EAGVAQSPRYKIIEKRQSVAFWCNPISGHATLYWYQQILGQGPKLLIQFQNNGVVDDSQLPKDRFSAERLKGVDSTLKIQPAKLEDSAVYLCASSLAGQGRFQPQHFGDGTRLSIL.

This chain joins TRBV11-2 and TRBJ2-7; 9 nucleotides line up with TRBD2. The germline gives CDR1 SGHAT, CDR2 FQNNGV. The J segment lost 3 bases and the V segment lost 5 bases, leaving 5 bases of the junction unmatched. This CDR3 spans 14 amino acids. CDR3 bases: TGTGCCAGCAGCCGGGGACTAGCCCACTACGAGCAGTACTTC. Its protein product is CASSRGLAHYEQYF. The full variable domain, in which reference TRBV11-2 and TRBJ2-7 provide the parts outside the CDR3, is EAGVAQSPRYKIIEKRQSVAFWCNPISGHATLYWYQQILGQGPKLLIQFQNNGVVDDSQLPKDRFSAERLKGVDSTLKIQPAKLEDSAVYLCASSRGLAHYEQYFGPGTRLTVT.

This sequence joins TRBV4-3 and TRBJ1-3; D call uncertain. Germline-derived CDR1 and CDR2 are LGHNA and YSLEER. The CDR3 is 18 residues long. Trimming removed 0 bases from V and 0 bases from J, with 15 bases in between. Here the CDR3 reads CASSQDPLWASSGNTIYF. The DNA of the CDR3 is TGCGCCAGCAGCCAAGATCCGCTTTGGGCGAGCTCTGGAAACACCATATATTTT.

This chain joins TRBV14 and TRBJ2-5, with D tentatively TRBD2 (6 bases). V was cut by 4 bases and J by 4 bases, with 19 bases left in between. CDR1 SGHDN and CDR2 FVKESK come from the germline V gene. The CDR3 is made up of 16 amino acids. The CDR3 sequence is CASSRRAPAEGETQYF. Written as DNA, the CDR3 is TGTGCCAGCAGCCGCCGAGCGCCAGCGGAGGGAGAGACCCAGTACTTC.

For the CDR3, the DNA is TGTGCCAGCTCACCTAGGACAGGGGAAGAGACCCAGTACTTC. As protein: CASSPRTGEETQYF. The V gene is TRBV18, the J gene TRBJ2-5; 9 nucleotides match TRBD1. V gave up 3 bases and J gave up 3 bases; unmatched junction bases: 2. CDR3 length: 14 residues. CDR1 and CDR2 (germline): KGHSH, LQKENI.

The V call is TRBV7-2, the J call TRBJ2-2, with D possibly being TRBD2 (6 bases). The V end lost 2 bases, the J end lost 3 bases, and 16 bases lay between the germline ends. Germline V gene data show CDR1 as SGHTA and CDR2 as FQGNSA. This CDR3 is 17 amino acids long. CDR3 bases: TGTGCCAGCAGCTTAAATTATTGGGGGGTGGACACCGGGGAGCTGTTTTTT. Translation gives CASSLNYWGVDTGELFF.

The chain has TRBV28 and TRBJ2-5; TRBD1 agrees at 9 bases. There are 14 residues in the CDR3. V shed 2 bases, J shed 4 bases, and the junction held 2 bases outside the gene matches. Germline V CDR1 and CDR2: MDHEN, SYDVKM. The CDR3: CASSLTGGAETQYF. As DNA, the CDR3 is TGTGCCAGCAGTTTAACAGGGGGCGCAGAGACCCAGTACTTC.

In regard to this clone: Sequence at one end of the junction differs from germline and may be a read error. The chain carries TRBV28 and TRBJ2-2; TRBD2 matches 10 bases. The CDR3 has 12 residues. Germline V CDR1 and CDR2: MDHEN, SYDVKM. DNA for the CDR3: TGCGTAGCGGGAGGATACACCGGGGAGCTGTTTTTT. This gives the protein CVAGGYTGELFF.

The chain uses TRBV19 and TRBJ1-3; possibly TRBD1 for D (5 bases). The CDR3 consists of 14 residues. Germline V gene data show CDR1 as LNHDA and CDR2 as SQIVND (reference sequence). With 6 bases removed from V and 0 bases from J, the gap between germline ends came to 9 bases. In nucleotides, the CDR3 is TGTGCCAGTAGCCCGCAGGGCTCTGGAAACACCATATATTTT. Translating it yields CASSPQGSGNTIYF.

V is TRBV11-2 and J is TRBJ1-1; 10 bases are shared with TRBD1. The CDR3 is 18 residues long. Germline CDR1 reads SGHAT; CDR2 reads FQNNGV. The J segment lost 1 base and the V segment lost 1 base, leaving 9 bases of the junction unmatched. CDR3 sequence reads: CASSLGVMDRGGNTEAFF. CDR3 bases: TGTGCCAGCAGCTTAGGTGTTATGGACAGGGGGGGGAACACTGAAGCTTTCTTT.

The chain is built from TRBV19 and TRBJ1-2; TRBD1 matches at 7 bases. V trimming: 5 bases; J trimming: 4 bases; junction bases outside the gene matches: 7. Germline-derived CDR1 and CDR2 are LNHDA and SQIVND (reference sequence). There are 14 residues in the CDR3. The CDR3 spells CASSERTGPYGYTF. The DNA of the CDR3 is TGTGCCAGTAGTGAACGGACAGGACCCTATGGCTACACCTTC. The complete variable domain, with remaining parts taken from reference TRBV19 and TRBJ1-2, reads DGGITQSPKYLFRKEGQNVTLSCEQNLNHDAMYWYRQDPGQGLRLIYYSQIVNDFQKGDIAEGYSVSREKKESFPLTVTSAQKNPTAFYLCASSERTGPYGYTFGSGTRLTVV.

This clone appeared once. V is TRBV4-2 and J is TRBJ2-7; TRBD2 matches 9 bases. This CDR3 is built from 15 residues. CDR1 is LGHNA and CDR2 is YNFKEQ in the germline V gene. V dropped 5 bases and J dropped 5; count of bases not matched to a gene: 10. This CDR3 is CASSSGTSPQHEQYF. The CDR3 DNA sequence: TGTGCCAGCAGCTCCGGGACTAGCCCACAACACGAGCAGTACTTC.

This chain joins TRBV7-3 and TRBJ1-5; D remains unclear. Trimming removed 2 bases from V and 2 bases from J, with 10 bases in between. CDR1 and CDR2 from the germline V gene are SGHTA and FQGTGA. This CDR3 comprises 15 residues. The CDR3 DNA reads as TGTGCCAGCAGCTTACGGCAGCAGGGCAATCAGCCCCAGCATTTT. It is translated as CASSLRQQGNQPQHF. The variable domain in full, with the rest retrieved from reference TRBV7-3 and TRBJ1-5, is GAGVSQTPSNKVTEKGKYVELRCDPISGHTALYWYRQSLGQGPEFLIYFQGTGAADDSGLPNDRFFAVRPEGSVSTLKIQRTERGDSAVYLCASSLRQQGNQPQHFGDGTRLSIL.

The chain recombines TRBV27 with TRBJ1-2; D gene unclear. The CDR3 spans 14 residues. V dropped 2 bases and J dropped 2 bases, with 9 bases sitting between them. Germline assignment: CDR1 MNHEY and CDR2 SMNVEV (reference sequence). The CDR3 sequence is CASSLMGRNYGYTF. Written as DNA, the CDR3 is TGTGCCAGCAGTTTAATGGGCAGGAACTATGGCTACACCTTC.

Comment on this clone: Within the sample, other DNA sequences also encode this same CDR3. This sequence joins TRBV5-4 and TRBJ2-1; 11 bases align to TRBD2. The V gene's germline CDR1 is SGHNT and CDR2 YYREEE (reference sequence). CDR3 length equals 16 residues. With 4 bases clipped from V and 1 base from J, the junction kept 4 bases outside the gene matches. The CDR3 DNA follows: TGTGCCAGCAGCCTTGGGACTAGCGGATCCTACAATGAGCAGTTCTTC. Protein sequence: CASSLGTSGSYNEQFF.

Comment on this clone: One junction end does not reproduce the germline sequence, and a read error may be involved. The sample holds other DNA sequences that translate to the same CDR3. The V call is TRBV30, the J call TRBJ1-6; no reliable D call. This CDR3 contains 19 residues. Germline V lookup: CDR1 GTSNPN, CDR2 SVGIG (reference sequence). CDR3 protein: CAWRRPPGDSSSYNSPLHF. For the CDR3, the DNA is TGTGCCTGGAGGAGACCACCGGGAGATTCCAGCTCCTATAATTCCCCCCTCCACTTT.

V and J are TRBV28 and TRBJ2-3; 10 bases are a match to TRBD2. J was trimmed by 1 base and V by 2 bases; bases with no gene match: 6. Per germline, CDR1 MDHEN and CDR2 SYDVKM. The CDR3 consists of 17 residues. CDR3 DNA sequence: TGTGCCAGCAGTTTAGACGGACTAGCGGACCGCACAGATACGCAGTATTTT. It yields the protein CASSLDGLADRTDTQYF. Using reference TRBV28 and TRBJ2-3 for the parts outside the CDR3, the full variable domain is DVKVTQSSRYLVKRTGEKVFLECVQDMDHENMFWYRQDPGLGLRLIYFSYDVKMKEKGDIPEGYSVSREKKERFSLILESASTNQTSMYLCASSLDGLADRTDTQYFGPGTRLTVL.

The chain uses TRBV15 and TRBJ1-5; D perhaps matches TRBD1 (6 bases). CDR3 length: 12 amino acids. Germline V gene lookup returns CDR1 LNHNV and CDR2 YYDKDF (reference sequence). The ends were cut back, 5 bases at V and 11 bases at J, with 13 bases in the middle. This CDR3 reads CATSGGDRTQHF. As DNA, the CDR3 is TGTGCCACCAGCGGGGGAGACAGGACCCAGCATTTT.